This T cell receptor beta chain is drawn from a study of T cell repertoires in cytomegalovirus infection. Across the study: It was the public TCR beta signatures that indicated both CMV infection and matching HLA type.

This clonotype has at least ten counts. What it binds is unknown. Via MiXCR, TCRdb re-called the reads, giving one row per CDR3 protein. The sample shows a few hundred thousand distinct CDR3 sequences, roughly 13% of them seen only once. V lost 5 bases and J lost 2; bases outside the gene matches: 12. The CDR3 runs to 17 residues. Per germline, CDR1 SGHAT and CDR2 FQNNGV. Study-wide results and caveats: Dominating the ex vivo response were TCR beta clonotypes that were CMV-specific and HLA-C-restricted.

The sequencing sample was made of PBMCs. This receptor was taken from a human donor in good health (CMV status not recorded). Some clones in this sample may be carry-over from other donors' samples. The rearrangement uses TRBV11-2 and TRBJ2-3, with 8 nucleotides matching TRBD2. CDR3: CASSRTSGVLNTDTQYF. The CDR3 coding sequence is TGTGCCAGCAGCCGAACTAGCGGAGTACTAAACACAGATACGCAGTATTTT.